The next 26 T cell receptor beta chains were all read from a single sample in a study of blood T cell repertoires in COVID-19. The table came from immunoSEQ multiplex PCR; TCRdb's copy has only in-frame clones and leaves some out. The sample lists tens of thousands of clones; 65% to 85% were seen once. Sequenced sample: peripheral blood. These receptors all stem from a man in his 60s with acute or convalescent COVID-19.

The rearrangement uses TRBV10-1 and TRBJ2-1, with 8 bases lining up with TRBD1. The CDR3 is made up of 14 amino acids. Looked up from germline, CDR1 is WNHNN and CDR2 is SYGVQD (reference sequence). The V segment lost 8 bases and the J segment 3 bases; nucleotides outside the gene matches: 6. CDR3: CASQRTGFYNEQFF. CDR3 DNA sequence: TGCGCCAGCCAGCGGACAGGGTTCTACAATGAGCAGTTCTTC.

Only one count was recorded for this clone. The rearrangement joins TRBV27 to TRBJ2-2, with D uncertain. Trimming took off 3 bases at V and 5 bases at J, with 10 bases between the two ends. This CDR3 is 14 amino acids long. From germline, CDR1 is MNHEY and CDR2 SMNVEV (reference sequence). This CDR3 reads CASSFGSGTGELFF. For the CDR3, the DNA is TGTGCCAGCAGTTTTGGGTCCGGGACCGGGGAGCTGTTTTTT.

The CDR3 DNA sequence: TGCAGCGTTGAAGCAACCTACGAGCAGTACTTC. Translated: CSVEATYEQYF. The chain carries TRBV29-1 and TRBJ2-7; D gene ambiguous. Germline-derived CDR1 and CDR2 are SQVTM and ANQGSEA. Trimming shortened V by 1 base and J by 2 bases, and 3 bases separated the two germline ends. The CDR3 has 11 residues.

This clone was counted once. The DNA of the CDR3 is TGTGCCAGCAGCCCAGGGAGGGTCACTGAAGCTTTCTTT. This codes for CASSPGRVTEAFF. This chain uses TRBV12-3 or TRBV12-4 with TRBJ1-1, with D perhaps matching TRBD1 (5 bases). V dropped 6 bases and J dropped 4 bases, with 12 bases sitting between them. The CDR3 contains 13 residues.

This chain connects TRBV7-6 to TRBJ2-2; TRBD1 matches 9 bases. In germline, CDR1 is SGHVS, CDR2 FNYEAQ. J lost 6 bases, V lost 5 bases, and 10 bases had no gene match. CDR3 size: 16 residues. CDR3: CASSTPGQGHPGELFF. The CDR3 region has the DNA TGTGCCAGCAGCACTCCGGGACAGGGTCATCCCGGGGAGCTGTTTTTT.

This sequence joins TRBV6-5 and TRBJ1-4, with a possible D match to TRBD1 (6 bases). CDR3 size: 15 residues. Germline assignment: CDR1 MNHEY and CDR2 SVGAGI. V was cut by 6 bases and J by 0 bases, with 11 bases left in between. CDR3 nucleotides: TGTGCCAGCAGGCTAACAGGGACAACTAATGAAAAACTGTTTTTT. This codes for CASRLTGTTNEKLFF.

The rearrangement links TRBV27 to TRBJ1-6, with D possibly being TRBD1 (5 bases). V lost 3 bases, J lost 6 bases, and 12 bases lay in between. The germline V gene has CDR1 MNHEY and CDR2 SMNVEV (reference sequence). CDR3 size: 15 residues. CDR3 region: CASSFSGQGNSPLHF. In DNA, the CDR3 is TGTGCCAGCAGTTTTTCAGGGCAAGGTAATTCACCCCTCCACTTT.

The chain is built from TRBV18 and TRBJ1-1; D not certain. This CDR3 has 13 amino acids. CDR1 and CDR2 (germline): KGHSH, LQKENI. Trimming removed 6 bases from V and 4 bases from J, with 12 bases in between. The CDR3 protein is CASSPTSGTEAFF. Here the CDR3 DNA reads TGTGCCAGCTCCCCCACGTCGGGCACTGAAGCTTTCTTT.

The rearrangement uses TRBV6-5 and TRBJ1-2; D not resolved. The CDR3 spans 16 residues. V gave up 0 bases and J gave up 0 bases, with 11 bases separating them. CDR1 is MNHEY and CDR2 is SVGAGI in the germline V gene. CDR3 protein: CASSYSQYMPNYGYTF. The CDR3 DNA follows: TGTGCCAGCAGTTACTCACAGTATATGCCTAACTATGGCTACACCTTC.

This chain joins TRBV7-9 and TRBJ1-2; D might be TRBD1 (5 bases). The germline V and J ends were trimmed by 2 bases and 6 bases, with 16 bases remaining between them. Germline V CDR1 and CDR2: SEHNR, FQNEAQ (reference sequence). This CDR3 comprises 15 residues. As DNA, the CDR3 is TGTGCCAGCAGCTTATCCAGGGCGGCGGAAAATGGCTACACCTTC. Its translation: CASSLSRAAENGYTF.

The chain combines TRBV5-8 with TRBJ1-2; TRBD1 matches 8 bases. The CDR3 consists of 14 residues. Germline CDR1 is SGHTS and CDR2 is YDEGEE. V lost 4 bases to trimming and J lost 4 bases; unmatched junction nucleotides: 6. The CDR3 loop is CASSRGQEFYGYTF. The CDR3 DNA reads TGTGCCAGCAGCCGGGGACAGGAATTCTATGGCTACACCTTC.

This chain connects TRBV15 to TRBJ1-5; the D is unclear. Per germline, CDR1 LNHNV and CDR2 YYDKDF (reference sequence). With 5 bases removed from V and 0 bases from J, the gap between germline ends came to 5 bases. The CDR3 runs 13 residues. In DNA form, the CDR3 reads TGTGCCACCAGCCCGGTTAGCAATCAGCCCCAGCATTTT. Its protein is CATSPVSNQPQHF.

The genes are TRBV6-9 and TRBJ2-7; 9 bases match TRBD1. The CDR3 sequence is 19 residues long. J lost 2 bases, V lost 8 bases, and 22 bases had no gene match. Germline V CDR1 and CDR2: MNHGY, SVAAGI. CDR3 residues: CASLQITGTGTDLTYEQYF. DNA of the CDR3: TGTGCCAGCCTCCAAATCACCGGGACAGGGACTGATCTAACCTACGAGCAGTACTTC.

This clone has a handful of counts. The chain joins TRBV7-6 to TRBJ1-2, with 12 bases aligning to TRBD1. Germline V gives CDR1 SGHVS, CDR2 FNYEAQ. V shed 4 bases and J 8 bases; nucleotides not matched to a gene: 2. This CDR3 comprises 13 residues. The CDR3 region is CASSWDRGQGYTF. CDR3 DNA sequence: TGTGCCAGCAGCTGGGACAGGGGGCAAGGCTACACCTTC. Filled out from reference TRBV7-6 and TRBJ1-2, the complete variable domain reads GAGVSQSPRYKVTKRGQDVALRCDPISGHVSLYWYRQALGQGPEFLTYFNYEAQQDKSGLPNDRFSAERPEGSISTLTIQRTEQRDSAMYRCASSWDRGQGYTFGSGTRLTVV.

The rearrangement links TRBV19 to TRBJ1-5; TRBD1 aligns across 10 bases. Germline V CDR1 and CDR2: LNHDA, SQIVND (reference sequence). This CDR3 region has 15 residues. After removal of 11 bases from V and 3 bases from J, the junction contained 10 bases not matched to a gene. CDR3 DNA: TGTGCCGTTCAACGACAGGGGGCGAACAATCAGCCCCAGCATTTT. Translating it yields CAVQRQGANNQPQHF.

V and J are TRBV9 and TRBJ1-1; D uncertain. The CDR3 extends over 14 amino acids. Germline values: CDR1 SGDLS, CDR2 YYNGEE. V gave up 4 bases and J gave up 0 bases, with 10 bases separating them. The CDR3 DNA sequence: TGTGCCAGCAGCCTGGACGGGGTGAACACTGAAGCTTTCTTT. Encoded protein: CASSLDGVNTEAFF.

The V and J genes are TRBV19 and TRBJ1-1, with a possible D match to TRBD1 (6 bases). The CDR3 consists of 15 residues. CDR1 and CDR2 from the germline V gene are LNHDA and SQIVND (reference sequence). The V end was cut by 6 bases, the J end by 1 base, with 15 bases between. The CDR3 sequence is CASRSQGFGNTEAFF. Here the CDR3 DNA reads TGTGCCAGTAGATCCCAGGGGTTCGGGAACACTGAAGCTTTCTTT. Full variable domain (outside the CDR3, taken from reference TRBV19 and TRBJ1-1): DGGITQSPKYLFRKEGQNVTLSCEQNLNHDAMYWYRQDPGQGLRLIYYSQIVNDFQKGDIAEGYSVSREKKESFPLTVTSAQKNPTAFYLCASRSQGFGNTEAFFGQGTRLTVV.

This clone was observed a handful of times. J is TRBJ1-2 and V is TRBV6-5; the D is unclear. Per the germline V gene, CDR1 is MNHEY and CDR2 is SVGAGI. CDR3 length: 14 residues. Between the trimmed V and J ends, which lost 7 bases and 2 bases, there was a span of 14 bases. The CDR3 DNA reads TGTGCCAGCACGGGTTTGGCAGACAACTATGGCTACACCTTC. This encodes CASTGLADNYGYTF.

V and J are TRBV13 and TRBJ2-7; 9 bases agree with TRBD1. J gave up 2 bases and V 3 bases, and 2 bases lay outside the gene matches. The CDR3 has 14 residues. Germline V gene sequence: CDR1 PRHDT, CDR2 FYEKMQ (reference sequence). The CDR3 loop reads CASSFRQGAYEQYF. The CDR3, as DNA: TGTGCCAGCAGCTTCCGACAGGGGGCCTACGAGCAGTACTTC.

The rearrangement links TRBV9 to TRBJ1-6; D remains ambiguous. This CDR3 has 15 amino acids. Germline lookup yields CDR1 SGDLS and CDR2 YYNGEE. V lost 7 bases and J lost 5, with 16 bases in between. For the CDR3, the DNA is TGTGCCAGCGGTGGGCTCAGTAATAATAATTCACCCCTCCACTTT. Protein: CASGGLSNNNSPLHF.

V and J are TRBV27 and TRBJ1-2; TRBD1 matches at 8 bases. Losses at the gene ends were 5 bases for V and 8 bases for J; bases not matched to a gene: 10. CDR3 length equals 14 residues. Germline-derived CDR1 and CDR2 are MNHEY and SMNVEV (reference sequence). CDR3 DNA: TGTGCCAGCAGTAAAGCGCGGACAGGGCGCGGCTACACCTTC. Its protein product is CASSKARTGRGYTF.

The V and J genes are TRBV4-1 and TRBJ1-2; the D is unclear. V lost 0 bases to trimming and J lost 1 base, with 12 bases between them. In germline, CDR1 is MGHRA, CDR2 YSYEKL. This CDR3 spans 16 amino acids. The CDR3: CASSQDRKPYNYGYTF. CDR3 DNA: TGCGCCAGCAGCCAAGATCGCAAACCCTATAACTATGGCTACACCTTC.

As DNA, the CDR3 is TGTGCCAGCAGCTTCCGGGACAGGGAATGGTTGGAAGCTTTCTTT. Protein product: CASSFRDREWLEAFF. This chain joins TRBV5-6 and TRBJ1-1, with TRBD1 identical over 9 bases. This CDR3 is 15 amino acids long. J gave up 8 bases and V 2 bases, and 10 bases lay outside the gene matches. Germline V gene lookup returns CDR1 SGHDT and CDR2 YYEEEE.

The chain carries TRBV30 and TRBJ2-7; perhaps TRBD1 as D (5 bases). The CDR3 sequence is 14 residues long. The V end was cut by 0 bases, the J end by 0 bases, with 9 bases between. The germline V gene has CDR1 GTSNPN and CDR2 SVGIG (reference sequence). CDR3 bases: TGTGCCTGGAGTGTGGGGCAGAGCTCCTACGAGCAGTACTTC. Translated: CAWSVGQSSYEQYF.

This chain uses TRBV6-6 with TRBJ1-5, with a tentative D call TRBD1 (6 bases). The CDR3 has 14 amino acids. Germline CDR1 is MNHNY and CDR2 is SVGAGI (reference sequence). V was shortened by 4 bases and J by 1 base, with 8 bases between the two germline ends. The CDR3: CASSSRGSNQPQHF. CDR3 nucleotides: TGTGCCAGCAGTTCCAGGGGAAGCAATCAGCCCCAGCATTTT.

The rearrangement joins TRBV10-3 to TRBJ2-5, with 9 bases fitting TRBD1. This CDR3 is built from 14 residues. Germline V CDR1 and CDR2: ENHRY, SYGVKD. Trimming cost V 10 bases and J 5 bases; bases outside gene matches: 11. Written as DNA, the CDR3 is TGTGCCACACAAGACAGGGGGGAACTTGAGACCCAGTACTTC. This translates into CATQDRGELETQYF.